This TCR beta chain was identified in a study of radiation and T cells in renal cell carcinoma. The table came from immunoSEQ multiplex PCR; TCRdb's copy has only in-frame clones and leaves some out. The data contain about 15,000 clones, roughly 58% of them singletons. As to this clone: The antigen remains unidentified.

Study-wide points: Irradiated tumors held more dominant CDR3 motifs than control tumors. Tumor samples were small regions of approximately 0.9 g.

Specified treatment: treatment-naive control, cytoreductive nephrectomy. The sequence derives from a man between 60 and 70 years old with renal cell carcinoma. This specimen was tumor tissue, taken from a patient whose treatment was nephrectomy without radiotherapy.

The CDR3 DNA follows: TGTGCCAGCAGTTTAGGTTTAAGCTCCTACAATGAGCAGTTCTTC. As protein: CASSLGLSSYNEQFF. V gene TRBV27 combines with J gene TRBJ2-1; D is unresolved. The CDR3 is made up of 15 amino acids. Trimming pared 2 bases from V and 0 bases from J, leaving 8 bases between. Per germline, CDR1 MNHEY and CDR2 SMNVEV (reference sequence).